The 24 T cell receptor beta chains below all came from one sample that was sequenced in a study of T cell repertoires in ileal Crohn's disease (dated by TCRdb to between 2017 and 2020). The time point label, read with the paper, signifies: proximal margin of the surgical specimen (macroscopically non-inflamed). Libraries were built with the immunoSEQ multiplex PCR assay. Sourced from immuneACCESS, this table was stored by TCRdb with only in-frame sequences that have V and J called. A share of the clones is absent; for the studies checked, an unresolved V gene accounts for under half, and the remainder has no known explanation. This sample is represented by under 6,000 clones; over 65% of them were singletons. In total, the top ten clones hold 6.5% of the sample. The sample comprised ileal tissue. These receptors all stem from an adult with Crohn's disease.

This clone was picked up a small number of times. CDR3 sequence: CASSAVTGANTEAFF. The CDR3 DNA reads as TGTGCCAGCAGTGCGGTCACAGGGGCGAACACTGAAGCTTTCTTT. The chain combines TRBV6-1 with TRBJ1-1; TRBD1 matches 7 bases. The CDR3 length is 15 residues. The V segment lost 4 bases and the J segment 1 base; nucleotides outside the gene matches: 6. Germline V gives CDR1 MNHNS, CDR2 SASEGT.

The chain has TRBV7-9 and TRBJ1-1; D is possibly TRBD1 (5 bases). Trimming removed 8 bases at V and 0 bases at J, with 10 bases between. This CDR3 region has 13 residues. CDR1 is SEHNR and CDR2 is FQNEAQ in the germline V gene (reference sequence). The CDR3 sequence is CASGAGLNTEAFF. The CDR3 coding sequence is TGTGCCAGCGGGGCAGGGCTGAACACTGAAGCTTTCTTT.

DNA of the CDR3: TGTGCCAGCAGGGAGCTTCCTCTTAATTCACCCCTCCACTTT. Its protein is CASRELPLNSPLHF. The rearrangement uses TRBV7-9 and TRBJ1-6, with unresolved D. The length of the CDR3 is 14 residues. CDR1 is SEHNR and CDR2 is FQNEAQ in the germline V gene (reference sequence). V was clipped by 6 bases and J by 6 bases, with 12 bases between them.

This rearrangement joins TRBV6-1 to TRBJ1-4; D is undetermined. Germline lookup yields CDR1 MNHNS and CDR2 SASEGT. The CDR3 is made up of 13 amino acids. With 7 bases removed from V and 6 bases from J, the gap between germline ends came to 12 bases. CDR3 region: CASTRKGYEKLFF. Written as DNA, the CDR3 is TGTGCCAGCACCCGTAAAGGCTATGAAAAACTGTTTTTT.

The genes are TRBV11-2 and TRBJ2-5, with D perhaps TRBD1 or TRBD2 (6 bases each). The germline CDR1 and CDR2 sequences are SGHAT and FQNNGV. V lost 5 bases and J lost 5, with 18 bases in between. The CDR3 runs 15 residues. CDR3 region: CASSPRGSGRETQYF. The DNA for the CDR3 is TGTGCCAGCAGCCCTAGGGGGAGCGGGCGGGAGACCCAGTACTTC.

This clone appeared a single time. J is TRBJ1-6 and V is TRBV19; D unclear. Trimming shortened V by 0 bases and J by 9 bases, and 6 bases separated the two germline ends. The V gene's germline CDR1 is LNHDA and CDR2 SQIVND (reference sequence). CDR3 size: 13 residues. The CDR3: CASSIDLPSPLHF. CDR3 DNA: TGTGCCAGTAGTATAGATTTACCTTCACCCCTCCACTTT.

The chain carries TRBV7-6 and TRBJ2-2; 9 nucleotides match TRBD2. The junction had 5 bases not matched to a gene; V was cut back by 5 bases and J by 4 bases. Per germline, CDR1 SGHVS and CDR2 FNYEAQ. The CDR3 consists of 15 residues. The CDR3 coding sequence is TGTGCCAGCAGCCACGGGACTAGCTCCACCGGGGAGCTGTTTTTT. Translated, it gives CASSHGTSSTGELFF.

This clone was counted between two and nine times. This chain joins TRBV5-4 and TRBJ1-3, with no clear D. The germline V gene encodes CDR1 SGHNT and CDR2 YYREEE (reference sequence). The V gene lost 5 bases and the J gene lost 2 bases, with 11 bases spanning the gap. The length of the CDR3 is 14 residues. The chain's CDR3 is CASSNRMAGNTIYF. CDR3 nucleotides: TGTGCCAGCAGTAATAGGATGGCTGGAAACACCATATATTTT.

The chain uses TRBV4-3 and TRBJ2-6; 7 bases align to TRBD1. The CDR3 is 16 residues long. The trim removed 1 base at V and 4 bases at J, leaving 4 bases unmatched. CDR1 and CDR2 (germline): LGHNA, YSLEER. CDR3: CASSQGTGSGANVLTF. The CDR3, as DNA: TGCGCCAGCAGCCAAGGGACAGGATCGGGGGCCAACGTCCTGACTTTC.

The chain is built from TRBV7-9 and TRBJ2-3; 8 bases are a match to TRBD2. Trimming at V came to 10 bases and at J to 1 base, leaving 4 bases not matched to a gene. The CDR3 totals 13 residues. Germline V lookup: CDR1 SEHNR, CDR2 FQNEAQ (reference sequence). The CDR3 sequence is CATLSGGTDTQYF. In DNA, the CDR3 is TGTGCCACCCTTAGCGGGGGCACAGATACGCAGTATTTT.

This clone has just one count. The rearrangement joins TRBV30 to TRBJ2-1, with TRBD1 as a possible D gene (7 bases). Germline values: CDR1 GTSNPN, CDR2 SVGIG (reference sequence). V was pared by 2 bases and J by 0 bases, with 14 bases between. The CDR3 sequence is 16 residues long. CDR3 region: CAWSSYRGLSYNEQFF. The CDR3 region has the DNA TGTGCCTGGAGTTCCTACAGGGGACTCTCCTACAATGAGCAGTTCTTC.

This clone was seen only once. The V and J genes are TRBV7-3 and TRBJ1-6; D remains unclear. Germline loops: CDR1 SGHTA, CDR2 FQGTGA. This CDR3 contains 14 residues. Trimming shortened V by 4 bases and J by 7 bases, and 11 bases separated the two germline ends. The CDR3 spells CASSSGQSNSPLHF. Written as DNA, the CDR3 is TGTGCCAGCAGCTCCGGCCAATCAAATTCACCCCTCCACTTT.

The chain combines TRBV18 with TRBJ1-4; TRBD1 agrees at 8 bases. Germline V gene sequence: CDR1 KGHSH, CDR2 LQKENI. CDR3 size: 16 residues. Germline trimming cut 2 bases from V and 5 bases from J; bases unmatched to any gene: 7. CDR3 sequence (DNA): TGTGCCAGCTCACCAGGTCCGGACAGGGCGAATGAAAAACTGTTTTTT. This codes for CASSPGPDRANEKLFF.

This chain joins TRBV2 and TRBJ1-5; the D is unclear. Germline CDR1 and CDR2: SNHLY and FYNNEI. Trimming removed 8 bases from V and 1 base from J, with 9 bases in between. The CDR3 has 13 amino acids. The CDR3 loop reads CASAPGSNQPQHF. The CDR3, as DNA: TGTGCCAGCGCCCCAGGAAGCAATCAGCCCCAGCATTTT. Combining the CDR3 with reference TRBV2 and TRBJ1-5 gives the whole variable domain EPEVTQTPSHQVTQMGQEVILRCVPISNHLYFYWYRQILGQKVEFLVSFYNNEISEKSEIFDDQFSVERPDGSNFTLKIRSTKLEDSAMYFCASAPGSNQPQHFGDGTRLSIL.

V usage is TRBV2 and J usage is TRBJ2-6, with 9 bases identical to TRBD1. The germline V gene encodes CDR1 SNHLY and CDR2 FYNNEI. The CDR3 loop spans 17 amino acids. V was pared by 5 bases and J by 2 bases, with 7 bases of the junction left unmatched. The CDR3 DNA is TGTGCCAGCAGTTCCGGGACAGGGCTTACTGGGGCCAACGTCCTGACTTTC. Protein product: CASSSGTGLTGANVLTF.

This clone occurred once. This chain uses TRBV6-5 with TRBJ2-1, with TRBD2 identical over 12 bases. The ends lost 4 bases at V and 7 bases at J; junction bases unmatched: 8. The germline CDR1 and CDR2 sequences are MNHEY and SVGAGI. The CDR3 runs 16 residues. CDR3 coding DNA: TGTGCCAGCAGTTCCTTGACTAGCGGGAGTAAAAATGAGCAGTTCTTC. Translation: CASSSLTSGSKNEQFF.

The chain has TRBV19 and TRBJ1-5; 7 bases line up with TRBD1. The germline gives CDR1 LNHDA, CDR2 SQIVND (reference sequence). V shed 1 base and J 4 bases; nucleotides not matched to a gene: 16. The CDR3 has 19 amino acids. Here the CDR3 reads CASSIVVGRGTGANQPQHF. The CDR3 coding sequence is TGTGCCAGTAGTATAGTCGTAGGACGGGGTACAGGGGCTAATCAGCCCCAGCATTTT.

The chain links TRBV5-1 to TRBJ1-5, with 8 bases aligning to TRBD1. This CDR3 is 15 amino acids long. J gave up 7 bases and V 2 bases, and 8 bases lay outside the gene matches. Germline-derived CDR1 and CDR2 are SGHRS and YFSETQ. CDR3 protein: CASSLQGDGGQPQHF. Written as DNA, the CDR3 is TGCGCCAGCAGCTTACAGGGGGATGGCGGGCAGCCCCAGCATTTT. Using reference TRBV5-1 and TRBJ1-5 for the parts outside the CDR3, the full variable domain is KAGVTQTPRYLIKTRGQQVTLSCSPISGHRSVSWYQQTPGQGLQFLFEYFSETQRNKGNFPGRFSGRQFSNSRSEMNVSTLELGDSALYLCASSLQGDGGQPQHFGDGTRLSIL.

The CDR3 loop reads CASSLLAGNPPQHF. In DNA form, the CDR3 reads TGTGCCAGCAGTTTATTGGCAGGGAACCCGCCCCAGCATTTT. The V and J genes are TRBV27 and TRBJ1-5, with a weak D call TRBD1 (5 bases). This CDR3 is built from 14 residues. Germline V gene data show CDR1 as MNHEY and CDR2 as SMNVEV (reference sequence). Trimming pared 1 base from V and 9 bases from J, leaving 13 bases between.

In nucleotides, the CDR3 is TGCGCCAGCAGCCAAACCCGACTAGCGGGGGGGCCCCACAATGAGCAGTTCTTC. Its translation is CASSQTRLAGGPHNEQFF. The V gene is TRBV4-1, the J gene TRBJ2-1; 14 positions agree with TRBD2. V was clipped by 2 bases and J by 5 bases; unmatched bases: 8. CDR3 size: 18 residues. Per the germline V gene, CDR1 is MGHRA and CDR2 is YSYEKL.

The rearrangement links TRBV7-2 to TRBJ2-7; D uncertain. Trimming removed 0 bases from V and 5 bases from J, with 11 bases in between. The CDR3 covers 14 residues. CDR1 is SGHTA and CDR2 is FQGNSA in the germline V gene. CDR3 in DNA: TGTGCCAGCAGCTTAGCGAGTACTACCGACGAGCAGTACTTC. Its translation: CASSLASTTDEQYF. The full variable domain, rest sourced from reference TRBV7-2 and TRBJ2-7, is GAGVSQSPSNKVTEKGKDVELRCDPISGHTALYWYRQSLGQGLEFLIYFQGNSAPDKSGLPSDRFSAERTGGSVSTLTIQRTQQEDSAVYLCASSLASTTDEQYFGPGTRLTVT.

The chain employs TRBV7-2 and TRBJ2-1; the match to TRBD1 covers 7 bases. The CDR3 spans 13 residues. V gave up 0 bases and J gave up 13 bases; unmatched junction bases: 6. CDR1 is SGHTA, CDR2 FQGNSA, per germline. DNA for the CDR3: TGTGCCAGCAGCTTAGCGGGCCGGGACAGTCAGTTCTTC. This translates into CASSLAGRDSQFF.

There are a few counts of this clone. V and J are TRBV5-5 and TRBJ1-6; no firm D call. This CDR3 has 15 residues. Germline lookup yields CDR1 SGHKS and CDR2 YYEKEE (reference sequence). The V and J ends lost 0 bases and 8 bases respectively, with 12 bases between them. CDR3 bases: TGTGCCAGCAGCTTGGTACAGCCCGAATATTCACCCCTCCACTTT. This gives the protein CASSLVQPEYSPLHF. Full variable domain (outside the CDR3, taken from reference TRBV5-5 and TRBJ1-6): DAGVTQSPTHLIKTRGQQVTLRCSPISGHKSVSWYQQVLGQGPQFIFQYYEKEERGRGNFPDRFSARQFPNYSSELNVNALLLGDSALYLCASSLVQPEYSPLHFGNGTRLTVT.

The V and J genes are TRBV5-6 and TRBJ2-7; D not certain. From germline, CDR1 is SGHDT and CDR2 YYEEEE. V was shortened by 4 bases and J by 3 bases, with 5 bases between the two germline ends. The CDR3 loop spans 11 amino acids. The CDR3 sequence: CASSDFYEQYF. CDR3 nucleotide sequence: TGTGCCAGCAGCGACTTCTACGAGCAGTACTTC.